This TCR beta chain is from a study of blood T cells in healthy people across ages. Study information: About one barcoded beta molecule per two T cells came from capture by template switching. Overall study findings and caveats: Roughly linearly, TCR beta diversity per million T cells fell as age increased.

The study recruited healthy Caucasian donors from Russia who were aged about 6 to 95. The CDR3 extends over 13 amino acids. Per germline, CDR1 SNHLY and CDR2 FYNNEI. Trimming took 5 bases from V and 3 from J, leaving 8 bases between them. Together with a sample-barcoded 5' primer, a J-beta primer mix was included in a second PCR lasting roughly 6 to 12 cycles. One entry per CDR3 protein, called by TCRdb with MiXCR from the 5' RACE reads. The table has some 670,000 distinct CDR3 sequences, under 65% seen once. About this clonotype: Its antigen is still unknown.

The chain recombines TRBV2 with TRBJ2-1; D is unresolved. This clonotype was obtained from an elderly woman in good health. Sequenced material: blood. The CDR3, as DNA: TGTGCCAGCAGTTCGCAGATCTACAATGAGCAGTTCTTC. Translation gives CASSSQIYNEQFF.